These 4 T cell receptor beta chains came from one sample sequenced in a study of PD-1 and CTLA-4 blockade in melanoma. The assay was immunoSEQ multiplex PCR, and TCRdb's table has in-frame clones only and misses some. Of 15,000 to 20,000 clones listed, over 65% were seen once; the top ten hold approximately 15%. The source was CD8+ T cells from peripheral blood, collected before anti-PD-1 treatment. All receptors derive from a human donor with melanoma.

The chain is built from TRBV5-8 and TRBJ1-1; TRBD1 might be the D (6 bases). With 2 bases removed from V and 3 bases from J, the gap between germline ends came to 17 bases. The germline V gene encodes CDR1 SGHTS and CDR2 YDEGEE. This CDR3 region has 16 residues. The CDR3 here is CASSFFPRGAHTEAFF. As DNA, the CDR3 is TGTGCCAGCAGCTTCTTCCCGAGGGGGGCTCACACTGAAGCTTTCTTT.

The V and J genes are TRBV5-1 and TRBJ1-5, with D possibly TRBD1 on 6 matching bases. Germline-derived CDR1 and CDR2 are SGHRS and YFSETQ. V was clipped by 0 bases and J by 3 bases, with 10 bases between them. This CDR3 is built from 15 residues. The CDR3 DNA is TGCGCCAGCAGCTTGGATGACAGGTCCAATCAGCCCCAGCATTTT. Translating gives CASSLDDRSNQPQHF.

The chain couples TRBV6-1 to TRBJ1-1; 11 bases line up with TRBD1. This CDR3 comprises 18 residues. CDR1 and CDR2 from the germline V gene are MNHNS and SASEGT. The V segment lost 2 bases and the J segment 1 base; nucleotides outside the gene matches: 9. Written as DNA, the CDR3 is TGTGCCAGCAGTGAATGGTGGGACAGGGGGACCACGAACACTGAAGCTTTCTTT. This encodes CASSEWWDRGTTNTEAFF.

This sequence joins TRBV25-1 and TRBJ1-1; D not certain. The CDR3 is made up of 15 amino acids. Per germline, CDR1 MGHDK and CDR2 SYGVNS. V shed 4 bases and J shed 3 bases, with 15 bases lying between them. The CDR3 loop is CASSGLLSEDTEAFF. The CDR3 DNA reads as TGTGCCAGCAGTGGGTTATTATCAGAAGACACTGAAGCTTTCTTT.